The T cell receptor (beta chain) described here comes from a study of blood T cell repertoires in COVID-19. As for the study in general: Collection of acute and convalescent COVID-19 samples took place in the United States, Italy and Spain. T cells, B-cell-depleted T cells, or PBMCs supplied cDNA or gDNA.

Germline trimming cut 3 bases from V and 6 bases from J; bases unmatched to any gene: 4. The CDR3 totals 13 residues. The germline CDR1 and CDR2 sequences are MNHEY and SVGEGT. In the original workflow: Estimated nucleated cell counts came from reference gene primer amplification. TCRdb keeps only in-frame clones here, not all; method: immunoSEQ multiplex PCR. That table supplies the V and J calls and clone size; D and trimming were determined from the DNA. The sample records approximately 200,000 clones, about 90% being singletons. The genes are TRBV6-2 or TRBV6-3 and TRBJ1-1, with TRBD1 matching over 7 bases. Specimen: peripheral blood. The receptor's source is a woman aged 45 to 65 with acute or convalescent COVID-19. The DNA of the CDR3 is TGTGCCAGCAGTTATAGGGGACAGTCTGAAGCTTTCTTT. It translates to CASSYRGQSEAFF.